The next 8 T cell receptor beta chains were all read from a single sample in a study. MiXCR was run by TCRdb on the RT-PCR reads, yielding one entry per CDR3 protein. The data contain about 680,000 distinct CDR3 sequences, 12% to 15% of them singletons. Sequenced material: memory CD4+ T cells from blood. All receptors derive from a female donor in good health, serving as a healthy control.

This sequence joins TRBV4-3 and TRBJ1-2, with TRBD1 identical over 10 bases. CDR1 LGHNA and CDR2 YSLEER come from the germline V gene. Trimming at V came to 0 bases and at J to 8 bases, leaving 15 bases not matched to a gene. The CDR3 covers 18 residues. The CDR3: CASSQDSGTGTGELGYTF. The CDR3, as DNA: TGCGCCAGCAGCCAAGATAGCGGGACCGGGACAGGGGAGTTGGGCTACACCTTC.

This clonotype has a count of ten or more. The chain has TRBV5-1 and TRBJ2-3; no firm D call. The germline V gene encodes CDR1 SGHRS and CDR2 YFSETQ. This CDR3 spans 14 amino acids. Trimming took off 4 bases at V and 0 bases at J, with 9 bases between the two ends. CDR3 residues: CASSAQPSTDTQYF. The CDR3 nucleotides read TGCGCCAGCAGCGCCCAGCCAAGCACAGATACGCAGTATTTT.

This clonotype appeared a few times. J is TRBJ2-2 and V is TRBV12-3 or TRBV12-4, with 16 nucleotides matching TRBD2. The ends lost 3 bases at V and 4 bases at J; junction bases unmatched: 2. The CDR3 runs 17 residues. CDR3 protein: CASSFGTSGGATGELFF. CDR3 sequence (DNA): TGTGCCAGCAGTTTCGGGACTAGCGGGGGGGCCACCGGGGAGCTGTTTTTT.

This clonotype was recorded many times. This rearrangement joins TRBV5-1 to TRBJ2-5; D perhaps matches TRBD2 (5 bases). CDR1 SGHRS and CDR2 YFSETQ come from the germline V gene. V lost 2 bases and J 5 bases, leaving 13 bases between the germline ends. The length of the CDR3 is 14 residues. The CDR3: CASSLEEGAETQYF. The CDR3 nucleotides read TGCGCCAGCAGCTTAGAAGAGGGAGCCGAGACCCAGTACTTC.

This clonotype showed up just a few times. The gene calls are TRBV28 and TRBJ1-1; D remains unclear. Germline loops: CDR1 MDHEN, CDR2 SYDVKM. With 0 bases removed from V and 4 bases from J, the gap between germline ends came to 15 bases. The CDR3 has 16 amino acids. Here the CDR3 reads CASSLWNSPRSTEAFF. Here the CDR3 DNA reads TGTGCCAGCAGTTTATGGAATTCTCCGAGGAGCACTGAAGCTTTCTTT.

This clonotype showed up many times. This sequence joins TRBV20-1 and TRBJ2-6; D is ambiguous. CDR3 length equals 14 residues. Germline loops: CDR1 DFQATT, CDR2 SNEGSKA (reference sequence). The V end was cut by 2 bases, the J end by 0 bases, with 5 bases between. CDR3 DNA sequence: TGCAGTGCTAGACTGTACTCTGGGGCCAACGTCCTGACTTTC. Protein sequence: CSARLYSGANVLTF.

The gene calls are TRBV5-4 and TRBJ2-1, with D possibly TRBD1 on 6 matching bases. This CDR3 spans 12 amino acids. CDR1 and CDR2 from the germline V gene are SGHNT and YYREEE (reference sequence). V lost 3 bases to trimming and J lost 10 bases, with 11 bases between them. The DNA of the CDR3 is TGTGCCAGCAGCTCCGTTGACAGGGAGCAGTTCTTC. As protein: CASSSVDREQFF.

There are a few counts of this clonotype. CDR3 amino acids: CATSRDYLPNTEAFF. CDR3 bases: TGTGCCACCAGCAGAGATTACCTTCCGAACACTGAAGCTTTCTTT. V and J are TRBV15 and TRBJ1-1; D is uncertain. CDR1 and CDR2 from the germline V gene are LNHNV and YYDKDF (reference sequence). Trimming removed 0 bases from V and 1 base from J, with 9 bases in between. CDR3 length: 15 amino acids.